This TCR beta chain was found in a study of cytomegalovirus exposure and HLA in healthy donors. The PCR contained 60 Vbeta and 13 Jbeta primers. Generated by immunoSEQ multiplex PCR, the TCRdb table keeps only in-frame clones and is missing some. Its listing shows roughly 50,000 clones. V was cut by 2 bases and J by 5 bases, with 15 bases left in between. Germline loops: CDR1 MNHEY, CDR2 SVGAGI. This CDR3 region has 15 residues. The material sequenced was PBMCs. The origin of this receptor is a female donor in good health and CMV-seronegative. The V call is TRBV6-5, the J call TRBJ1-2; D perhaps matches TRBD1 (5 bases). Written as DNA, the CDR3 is TGTGCCAGCAGTTACCTAGGACAAGATAAGTATGGCTACACCTTC. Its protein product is CASSYLGQDKYGYTF.